This T cell receptor beta chain was documented in a study of blood T cells in healthy people across ages. With a J-beta primer mix and a sample-barcoded 5' primer, a second PCR ran about 7 to 11 cycles. TCRdb ran MiXCR on the 5' RACE reads and lists one entry per CDR3 protein. In the table there are under 1 million distinct CDR3 sequences, approximately 44% of which are singletons. The CDR3 sequence is 14 residues long. The gene calls are TRBV21-1 and TRBJ1-1. TRBV21-1 is labeled a pseudogene. This clonotype was obtained from a man aged 55 to 70 in good health. Material: blood. The CDR3 region has the DNA TGTGCCAGCACCGATATACATTTAGGCACTGAAGCTTTCTTT. Residues: CASTDIHLGTEAFF.